This T cell receptor (beta chain) was obtained from a study of blood T cell repertoires in COVID-19. Study summary: Samples came from the United States, Italy and Spain, spanning acute and convalescent COVID-19.

Trimming removed 3 bases at V and 2 bases at J, with 9 bases between. Germline lookup yields CDR1 SGHTA and CDR2 FQGTGA. The length of the CDR3 is 14 residues. This table comes from immunoSEQ multiplex PCR, and its TCRdb copy is limited to in-frame clones, with some not included. This table has 200,000 or so clones, around 86% appearing once. The chain links TRBV7-3 to TRBJ2-3; D remains unclear. This sequence originates from a man aged 55-75 years with acute or convalescent COVID-19. The sequencing input was peripheral blood. In nucleotides, the CDR3 is TGTGCCAGCAGCTTCGGAGCTGACACAGATACGCAGTATTTT. It specifies CASSFGADTDTQYF.